These 32 T cell receptor beta chains came from one sample sequenced in a study of T cell responses to AZD1222 COVID-19 vaccine. TCRdb's copy holds only in-frame clones and misses some; the assay was immunoSEQ multiplex PCR. The sample consists of 85,000 to 120,000 clones, 90% of them appearing once. The sample consisted of peripheral blood, taken 28 days after the second AZD1222 dose. These receptors were taken from an adult who received the AZD1222 COVID-19 vaccine.

The CDR3 bases are TGCAGCGCTGAGGAGCCCTCAGGGACTAGAACCAAGGGCCAGTACTTC. Translating it yields CSAEEPSGTRTKGQYF. The V gene is TRBV29-1, the J gene TRBJ2-5; the match to TRBD2 covers 8 bases. Germline values: CDR1 SQVTM, CDR2 ANQGSEA. The CDR3 contains 16 residues. Trimming at V came to 7 bases and at J to 10 bases, leaving 23 bases not matched to a gene. Based on the CDR3 plus reference TRBV29-1 and TRBJ2-5, the full variable domain is SAVISQKPSRDICQRGTSLTIQCQVDSQVTMMFWYRQQPGQSLTLIATANQGSEATYESGFVIDKFPISRPNLTFSTLTVSNMSPEDSSIYLCSAEEPSGTRTKGQYFGPGTRLLVL.

This clone was counted once. The chain employs TRBV2 and TRBJ2-7; D unclear. The germline CDR1 and CDR2 sequences are SNHLY and FYNNEI. The CDR3 has 14 amino acids. The V and J ends lost 7 bases and 0 bases respectively, with 13 bases between them. The CDR3 DNA follows: TGTGCCAGCAAAGACCCGAGGAGCTCCTACGAGCAGTACTTC. Its translation: CASKDPRSSYEQYF.

The chain recombines TRBV5-1 with TRBJ2-2; the D call may be TRBD1 or TRBD2 (5 bases each). Germline loops: CDR1 SGHRS, CDR2 YFSETQ. The CDR3 is 15 amino acids. The V end lost 6 bases, the J end lost 2 bases, and 14 bases lay between the germline ends. The CDR3 DNA reads TGCGCCAGCACCCGGTGGGGACCAAACACCGGGGAGCTGTTTTTT. Protein sequence: CASTRWGPNTGELFF.

This sequence joins TRBV6-1 and TRBJ1-2; D call uncertain. The V gene's germline CDR1 is MNHNS and CDR2 SASEGT. This CDR3 is built from 14 residues. Trimming took 1 base from V and 4 from J, leaving 10 bases between them. Here the CDR3 DNA reads TGTGCCAGCAGTGAAGGGGCACCGCCCTATGGCTACACCTTC. Amino acids: CASSEGAPPYGYTF.

The CDR3 spells CASGLPGQIYGYTF. The CDR3 nucleotides are TGTGCTAGTGGTTTGCCCGGACAGATTTATGGCTACACCTTC. V and J are TRBV12-5 and TRBJ1-2; perhaps TRBD1 as D (6 bases). V was clipped by 2 bases and J by 5 bases, with 12 bases between them. Per germline, CDR1 LGHNT and CDR2 FRNRAP. This CDR3 comprises 14 residues.

This clone was observed a handful of times. The DNA for the CDR3 is TGTGCCAGCACAGTTTTTGGGACAGGGGGCCCCTATGGCTACACCTTC. Protein product: CASTVFGTGGPYGYTF. The chain uses TRBV27 and TRBJ1-2; 12 nucleotides line up with TRBD1. The length of the CDR3 is 16 residues. Per the germline V gene, CDR1 is MNHEY and CDR2 is SMNVEV (reference sequence). With V trimmed by 7 bases and J by 4 bases, 10 bases remained unmatched.

This clone was recorded at least ten times. CDR3 region: CASTLQGIYGYTF. CDR3 nucleotides: TGTGCCAGCACCCTACAGGGGATCTATGGCTACACCTTC. This chain connects TRBV2 to TRBJ1-2, with 7 bases that match TRBD1. With V trimmed by 7 bases and J by 4 bases, 6 bases remained unmatched. In germline, CDR1 is SNHLY, CDR2 FYNNEI. The CDR3 spans 13 residues.

The chain links TRBV5-1 to TRBJ2-3; unclear D gene. The CDR3 has 12 residues. Germline assignment: CDR1 SGHRS and CDR2 YFSETQ. The V end lost 0 bases, the J end lost 7 bases, and 6 bases lay between the germline ends. CDR3: CASSLEQYTQYF. The CDR3 DNA reads TGCGCCAGCAGCTTGGAACAATATACGCAGTATTTT.

V usage is TRBV7-3 and J usage is TRBJ2-6; D might be TRBD1 (6 bases). CDR1 is SGHTA and CDR2 is FQGTGA in the germline V gene. There are 15 residues in the CDR3. V lost 5 bases and J 4 bases, leaving 12 bases between the germline ends. This CDR3 reads CASSRNRDGANVLTF. The CDR3 DNA is TGTGCCAGCAGCCGCAACAGGGACGGGGCCAACGTCCTGACTTTC. Full variable domain (remainder filled in from reference TRBV7-3 and TRBJ2-6): GAGVSQTPSNKVTEKGKYVELRCDPISGHTALYWYRQSLGQGPEFLIYFQGTGAADDSGLPNDRFFAVRPEGSVSTLKIQRTERGDSAVYLCASSRNRDGANVLTFGAGSRLTVL.

This rearrangement joins TRBV6-4 to TRBJ1-5, with D hard to call. CDR3 length: 14 residues. CDR1 is MRHNA and CDR2 is SNTAGT in the germline V gene. Trimming took 4 bases from V and 5 from J, leaving 12 bases between them. For the CDR3, the DNA is TGTGCCAGCAGTGCCAGGACGGGAGATCAGCCCCAGCATTTT. This encodes CASSARTGDQPQHF.

This chain connects TRBV30 to TRBJ1-5; D is unresolved. V shed 5 bases and J shed 7 bases, with 12 bases lying between them. Germline assignment: CDR1 GTSNPN and CDR2 SVGIG (reference sequence). This CDR3 contains 12 residues. The CDR3 here is CAWGVQGQPQHF. The CDR3 DNA reads TGTGCCTGGGGGGTCCAAGGGCAGCCCCAGCATTTT.

The V call is TRBV14, the J call TRBJ2-7, with D hard to call. The CDR3 is 12 amino acids. V shed 4 bases and J shed 1 base, with 5 bases lying between them. Germline lookup yields CDR1 SGHDN and CDR2 FVKESK. In DNA, the CDR3 is TGTGCCAGCAGCCCTTTTTCCTACGAGCAGTACTTC. Protein sequence: CASSPFSYEQYF.

This clone showed up just once. This sequence joins TRBV6-6 and TRBJ1-1, with unresolved D. CDR1 is MNHNY, CDR2 SVGAGI, per germline (reference sequence). V lost 2 bases, J lost 4 bases, and 8 bases lay in between. This CDR3 is 13 amino acids long. The CDR3 DNA is TGTGCCAGCAGTTACAGCGGGGTCACTGAAGCTTTCTTT. The encoded protein is CASSYSGVTEAFF.

The chain couples TRBV7-9 to TRBJ2-2, with D uncertain. This CDR3 comprises 14 residues. CDR1 and CDR2 (germline): SEHNR, FQNEAQ (reference sequence). Between the trimmed V and J ends, which lost 7 bases and 0 bases, there was a span of 9 bases. The CDR3 loop reads CASINLPNTGELFF. The CDR3 coding sequence is TGTGCCAGCATTAATCTCCCGAACACCGGGGAGCTGTTTTTT.

V and J are TRBV5-1 and TRBJ2-7; D gene ambiguous. V lost 0 bases, J lost 3 bases, and 7 bases lay in between. This CDR3 contains 13 residues. Germline CDR1 SGHRS, CDR2 YFSETQ. The CDR3 reads CASSLGLNYEQYF. The CDR3 bases are TGCGCCAGCAGCTTGGGTCTAAACTACGAGCAGTACTTC.

The chain uses TRBV5-4 and TRBJ1-2; D gene uncertain. CDR1 SGHNT and CDR2 YYREEE come from the germline V gene (reference sequence). This CDR3 is 16 amino acids long. The germline V and J ends were trimmed by 4 bases and 2 bases, with 18 bases remaining between them. CDR3 DNA sequence: TGTGCCAGCAGCCCGAAGGGTAGAGTCATAAACTATGGCTACACCTTC. It specifies CASSPKGRVINYGYTF.

The chain employs TRBV5-4 and TRBJ2-3, with 8 bases identical to TRBD2. The germline V gene encodes CDR1 SGHNT and CDR2 YYREEE (reference sequence). The V segment lost 7 bases and the J segment 1 base; nucleotides outside the gene matches: 5. The CDR3 contains 14 residues. CDR3 sequence reads: CASRWRGGTDTQYF. DNA of the CDR3: TGTGCCAGCCGCTGGCGGGGGGGCACAGATACGCAGTATTTT. The variable domain in full, completed from reference TRBV5-4 and TRBJ2-3, reads ETGVTQSPTHLIKTRGQQVTLRCSSQSGHNTVSWYQQALGQGPQFIFQYYREEENGRGNFPPRFSGLQFPNYSSELNVNALELDDSALYLCASRWRGGTDTQYFGPGTRLTVL.

This clone came up once. This chain uses TRBV24-1 with TRBJ2-1; 11 bases line up with TRBD1. The germline gives CDR1 KGHDR, CDR2 SFDVKD. With V trimmed by 4 bases and J by 6 bases, 4 bases remained unmatched. The CDR3 totals 15 residues. CDR3 loop: CATSEAGTGGNEQFF. In DNA, the CDR3 is TGTGCCACCAGTGAGGCCGGGACAGGGGGCAATGAGCAGTTCTTC.

This clone showed up just once. The chain is built from TRBV14 and TRBJ1-1; D unclear. The germline gives CDR1 SGHDN, CDR2 FVKESK. V lost 4 bases to trimming and J lost 1 base, with 10 bases between them. The CDR3 contains 14 residues. The CDR3 reads CASSREARNTEAFF. The CDR3 DNA reads TGTGCCAGCAGCCGGGAGGCGAGGAACACTGAAGCTTTCTTT.

The chain employs TRBV4-3 and TRBJ2-7; D is unresolved. CDR3 length: 14 amino acids. Germline loops: CDR1 LGHNA, CDR2 YSLEER. The ends were cut back, 2 bases at V and 6 bases at J, with 14 bases in the middle. CDR3 in DNA: TGCGCCAGCAGCCAATTCGGCTCTCCCAGCGAGCAGTACTTC. Residues: CASSQFGSPSEQYF.

This chain connects TRBV24-1 to TRBJ1-5, with a tentative D call TRBD1 (5 bases). This CDR3 region has 15 residues. Germline lookup yields CDR1 KGHDR and CDR2 SFDVKD. The V and J ends lost 2 bases and 5 bases respectively, with 12 bases between them. The CDR3 nucleotides are TGTGCCACCAGTGATTCCCAGGGAGGGGATCAGCCCCAGCATTTT. It is translated as CATSDSQGGDQPQHF.

The chain recombines TRBV6-4 with TRBJ2-1; perhaps TRBD1 as D (7 bases). V was shortened by 2 bases and J by 4 bases, with 12 bases between the two germline ends. The CDR3 consists of 15 residues. CDR1 MRHNA and CDR2 SNTAGT come from the germline V gene. CDR3 DNA sequence: TGTGCCAGCAGTGACCAGGGGGGCGGTTACAATGAGCAGTTCTTC. It codes for CASSDQGGGYNEQFF.

V usage is TRBV24-1 and J usage is TRBJ2-7; 9 bases are shared with TRBD1. The CDR3 contains 16 residues. V dropped 7 bases and J dropped 4; count of bases not matched to a gene: 13. The germline CDR1 and CDR2 sequences are KGHDR and SFDVKD. CDR3 in DNA: TGTGCCACCAGGCCTCCAAAGGGGACAGGGTCATACGAGCAGTACTTC. This codes for CATRPPKGTGSYEQYF.

The CDR3 protein is CATSDPDGKETQYF. The CDR3 nucleotides read TGTGCCACCAGTGACCCGGACGGGAAAGAGACCCAGTACTTC. This chain connects TRBV24-1 to TRBJ2-5; the D gene is possibly TRBD2 (5 bases). The CDR3 runs 14 residues. Germline loops: CDR1 KGHDR, CDR2 SFDVKD. V lost 4 bases, J lost 3 bases, and 11 bases lay in between.

Only one count was recorded for this clone. This chain links TRBV2 with TRBJ2-1; possibly TRBD1 for D (6 bases). Germline V gene lookup returns CDR1 SNHLY and CDR2 FYNNEI. This CDR3 has 14 residues. The ends were cut back, 4 bases at V and 8 bases at J, with 15 bases in the middle. CDR3 amino acids: CASSVENRAHEQFF. The CDR3 DNA sequence: TGTGCCAGCAGTGTAGAGAACAGGGCCCATGAGCAGTTCTTC.

The chain employs TRBV7-2 and TRBJ1-5, with D unclear. CDR3 length equals 13 residues. Trimming shortened V by 3 bases and J by 4 bases, and 7 bases separated the two germline ends. Germline CDR1 is SGHTA and CDR2 is FQGNSA. DNA of the CDR3: TGTGCCAGCAGCTTGGACCCAAATCAGCCCCAGCATTTT. It translates to CASSLDPNQPQHF.

This sequence joins TRBV5-1 and TRBJ1-1; no reliable D call. The CDR3 runs 15 residues. V was cut by 0 bases and J by 1 base, with 10 bases left in between. Germline V lookup: CDR1 SGHRS, CDR2 YFSETQ. CDR3 region: CASSLASGSNTEAFF. In DNA, the CDR3 is TGCGCCAGCAGCTTGGCGTCAGGTTCGAACACTGAAGCTTTCTTT.

The chain combines TRBV29-1 with TRBJ1-2; no definite D call. Trimming pared 3 bases from V and 6 bases from J, leaving 8 bases between. CDR1 is SQVTM and CDR2 is ANQGSEA in the germline V gene. This CDR3 is 11 amino acids long. For the CDR3, the DNA is TGCAGCGTTGACGGAGCGGATGGCTACACCTTC. It codes for CSVDGADGYTF.

The rearrangement uses TRBV2 and TRBJ1-6; D gene unclear. The V end was cut by 4 bases, the J end by 5 bases, with 12 bases between. The V gene's germline CDR1 is SNHLY and CDR2 FYNNEI. The CDR3 runs 15 residues. CDR3: CASSAGPSNNSPLHF. The CDR3, as DNA: TGTGCCAGCAGTGCCGGGCCATCTAATAATTCACCCCTCCACTTT.

The J gene is TRBJ1-2, the V gene TRBV5-1; D remains ambiguous. Between the trimmed V and J ends, which lost 0 bases and 3 bases, there was a span of 9 bases. Germline CDR1 and CDR2: SGHRS and YFSETQ. This CDR3 has 14 residues. The CDR3 region has the DNA TGCGCCAGCAGCTTGGGGCAGGCCGACTATGGCTACACCTTC. Protein: CASSLGQADYGYTF.

The V gene is TRBV29-1, the J gene TRBJ1-2; 9 nucleotides agree with TRBD1. Looked up from germline, CDR1 is SQVTM and CDR2 is ANQGSEA. Germline trimming cut 4 bases from V and 1 base from J; bases unmatched to any gene: 4. The CDR3 spans 14 residues. CDR3 amino acids: CSVVSGQGNYGYTF. CDR3 DNA sequence: TGCAGCGTTGTATCGGGACAGGGTAACTATGGCTACACCTTC. The complete variable domain, with remaining parts taken from reference TRBV29-1 and TRBJ1-2, reads SAVISQKPSRDICQRGTSLTIQCQVDSQVTMMFWYRQQPGQSLTLIATANQGSEATYESGFVIDKFPISRPNLTFSTLTVSNMSPEDSSIYLCSVVSGQGNYGYTFGSGTRLTVV.

The chain links TRBV12-3 or TRBV12-4 to TRBJ2-3; D not resolved. The CDR3 loop spans 12 amino acids. V was shortened by 4 bases and J by 0 bases, with 2 bases between the two germline ends. DNA for the CDR3: TGTGCCAGCAGTTCTAGCACAGATACGCAGTATTTT. This sequence encodes CASSSSTDTQYF.